This T cell receptor (beta chain) comes out of a study of T cell responses to AZD1222 COVID-19 vaccine. The CDR3 extends over 15 amino acids. V lost 4 bases, J lost 0 bases, and 13 bases lay in between. Germline V gene lookup returns CDR1 KGHSH and CDR2 LQKENI. The repertoire was sequenced with immunoSEQ multiplex PCR; TCRdb's copy has only in-frame clones and lacks some. The sample gives some 120,000 clones, approximately 85% of which show up once; about 1.6% is in the top ten. The V call is TRBV18, the J call TRBJ2-7; the D gene could be TRBD1 or TRBD2 (5 bases each). This TCR was sampled from an adult in good health. The sample consisted of peripheral blood, taken on day 0 of AZD1222 vaccination. CDR3 loop: CASSQGTVSSYEQYF. The CDR3 nucleotides are TGTGCCAGCTCACAAGGGACGGTTAGCTCCTACGAGCAGTACTTC. The full variable domain, with the rest looked up from reference TRBV18 and TRBJ2-7, is NAGVMQNPRHLVRRRGQEARLRCSPMKGHSHVYWYRQLPEEGLKFMVYLQKENIIDESGMPKERFSAEFPKEGPSILRIQQVVRGDSAAYFCASSQGTVSSYEQYFGPGTRLTVT.